This TCR beta chain emerged from a study of T cells after yellow fever vaccination. Study in general: Fractions of low cell number were prepared using SMART-Seq v4 Ultra Low Input. Whole-study findings and limits: Post-booster reappearance was seen for most primary-vaccination clones (just over 95% CD4, about 88% CD8). Bulk-population clonotypes that are abundant could appear as contaminants in FACS-sorted repertoires.

Conversion of TCR transcripts into cDNA relied on 5'RACE template switching, which added a universal primer site and UMIs. TCRdb processed the 5' RACE reads anew with MiXCR; each CDR3 protein has one entry. The sample consists of about 400,000 distinct CDR3 sequences, roughly 12% of them appearing once. Germline lookup yields CDR1 LGHNA and CDR2 YNFKEQ. The V gene end was trimmed by 4 bases and the J gene end by 3 bases; junction bases not matched to a gene: 5. The CDR3 has 15 amino acids. This clonotype was seen many times. Its antigen remains unknown. Here the sequenced sample was PBMCs, taken on the day of the first yellow fever vaccination. The clonotype originates from a man younger than 35 who received the YFV17D yellow fever vaccine. The V call is TRBV4-2, the J call TRBJ2-2; 7 bases are a match to TRBD2. The CDR3 DNA is TGTGCCAGCAGCCGAGCGGGGTCGGACACCGGGGAGCTGTTTTTT. Amino acids: CASSRAGSDTGELFF.